These 5 T cell receptor beta chains came from one sample sequenced in a study of spatial heterogeneity in lung cancer. Time point noted: sample taken at primary tumor resection. TCRdb analysed the 5' RACE reads with MiXCR anew, one entry per CDR3 protein. The sample has fewer than 65,000 distinct CDR3 sequences; roughly 5.9% are singletons. The starting material was PBMCs, obtained at surgery. These receptors were collected from a female donor with early-stage non-small cell lung cancer.

This clonotype was picked up many times. The chain couples TRBV24-1 to TRBJ2-2; D remains ambiguous. This CDR3 region has 14 residues. Germline V gene lookup returns CDR1 KGHDR and CDR2 SFDVKD. V lost 9 bases to trimming and J lost 2 bases, with 12 bases between them. The CDR3 spells CATRPAANTGELFF. DNA for the CDR3: TGTGCCACCCGCCCGGCGGCAAACACCGGGGAGCTGTTTTTT.

This clonotype was recorded many times. The chain uses TRBV7-6 and TRBJ2-7, with 8 bases matching TRBD2. This CDR3 is 15 amino acids long. Germline values: CDR1 SGHVS, CDR2 FNYEAQ. After removal of 2 bases from V and 4 bases from J, the junction contained 7 bases not matched to a gene. As DNA, the CDR3 is TGTGCCAGCAGCTTATTAACGGGGGGGCAATACGAGCAGTACTTC. This codes for CASSLLTGGQYEQYF.

This clonotype was observed a handful of times. The CDR3, as DNA: TGCAGCGTTGGGACAGGGATCTACGAGCAGTACTTC. It is translated as CSVGTGIYEQYF. This sequence joins TRBV29-1 and TRBJ2-7; 8 bases agree with TRBD1. Per the germline V gene, CDR1 is SQVTM and CDR2 is ANQGSEA. Trimming cost V 4 bases and J 3 bases; bases outside gene matches: 2. This CDR3 has 12 amino acids.

This rearrangement joins TRBV11-3 to TRBJ1-1; the match to TRBD1 covers 8 bases. Germline V CDR1 and CDR2: SGHNT, YENEEA. V lost 5 bases, J lost 4 bases, and 6 bases stayed unmatched. There are 14 residues in the CDR3. The CDR3: CASSTGQGGTEAFF. For the CDR3, the DNA is TGTGCCAGCAGCACCGGACAGGGAGGCACTGAAGCTTTCTTT.

This clonotype occurred many times. J is TRBJ2-3 and V is TRBV11-2, with 9 nucleotides matching TRBD1. J was trimmed by 8 bases and V by 8 bases; bases with no gene match: 14. CDR1 SGHAT and CDR2 FQNNGV come from the germline V gene. This CDR3 has 15 residues. In DNA form, the CDR3 reads TGTGCCAGCTGCCCCACCGGGACAGGGACCGCTACGCAGTATTTT. Its protein is CASCPTGTGTATQYF.